A few counts support the clone carrying this TCR beta chain. Its cognate antigen is unknown. The length of the CDR3 is 12 residues. Germline CDR1 and CDR2: SGHRS and YFSETQ. J was trimmed by 3 bases and V by 3 bases; bases with no gene match: 0. The sample is drawn from a study of Ad26.COV2.S vaccination and SARS-CoV-2 variants. Profiled with immunoSEQ multiplex PCR; TCRdb holds only in-frame clones, not every one. The sample holds hundreds of thousands of clones; roughly 89% are singletons and the top ten take under 6%. General study findings and limits: Post-vaccination breadth of spike-specific CD8+ and CD4+ T cell responses was reportedly substantial. It was vaccine recipients, not placebo recipients, who had the higher spike-specific TCR breadth.

Treatment denoted: approximately 18 received Ad26.COV2.S at low or high dose, single or two shots; 5 received placebo; per-sample allocation not given. Day 63 following the first vaccine or placebo injection was when the samples were taken. The donor was a Boston adult aged 18-55 years. Sequencing used peripheral blood, obtained in a trial of Ad26.COV2.S vaccine versus placebo. The chain has TRBV5-1 and TRBJ2-7; 7 positions match TRBD1. The source of this sequence is a person aged 18 to 65 who received the Ad26.COV2.S COVID-19 vaccine or a placebo. The CDR3 DNA reads TGCGCCAGCAGCTGGGACAGCTACGAGCAGTACTTC. Protein product: CASSWDSYEQYF.